The following is a T cell receptor beta chain sequence with its context. Its antigen is not known. These data are taken from a study of cytomegalovirus exposure and HLA in healthy donors. Study-wide results and caveats: Compared with the roughly 700-donor mean, an Asian-associated ancestry cluster reportedly had fewer N-insertions, according to a later analysis. Later work associated over 15,000 TCR beta sequences with HLA alleles at 0.05 false discovery rate.

Germline CDR1 SGHDN, CDR2 FVKESK. The CDR3 contains 20 residues. Trimming at V came to 0 bases and at J to 3 bases, leaving 10 bases not matched to a gene. It was with 60 Vbeta and 13 Jbeta primers that the PCR ran. Profiling relied on immunoSEQ multiplex PCR, and the TCRdb table lists in-frame clones only, not all of them. The sample contains about 150,000 clones, approximately 82% of which appear only once. The chain recombines TRBV14 with TRBJ2-6, with 11 bases fitting TRBD2. The TCR sequence derives from a woman in her 50s in good health and CMV-seropositive. Sequencing used PBMCs. This chain's CDR3 is CASSQEGLAGGLSGANVLTF. DNA of the CDR3: TGTGCCAGCAGCCAAGAGGGATTAGCGGGGGGGCTAAGTGGGGCCAACGTCCTGACTTTC.